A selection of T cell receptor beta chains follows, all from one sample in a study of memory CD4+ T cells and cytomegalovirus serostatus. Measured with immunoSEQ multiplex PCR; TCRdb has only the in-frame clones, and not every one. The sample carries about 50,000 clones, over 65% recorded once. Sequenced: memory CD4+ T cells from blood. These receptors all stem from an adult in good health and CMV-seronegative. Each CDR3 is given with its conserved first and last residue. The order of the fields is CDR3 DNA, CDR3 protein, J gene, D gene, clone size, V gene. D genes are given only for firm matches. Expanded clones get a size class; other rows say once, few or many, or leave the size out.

cdr3_nt: TGTGCCAGCAGTGAGGCAGTCCTTACCTACGAGCAGTACTTC; cdr3_aa: CASSEAVLTYEQYF; j_call: TRBJ2-7; d_call: .; clone_size: .; v_call: TRBV6-1
cdr3_nt: TGTGCCAGCAGCTCTGCTAGCGGGGGGCGTGAAAACATTCAGTACTTC; cdr3_aa: CASSSASGGRENIQYF; j_call: TRBJ2-4; d_call: TRBD2; clone_size: .; v_call: TRBV7-9
cdr3_nt: TGTGCCAGCAGCTTAGCCGGTCGGGGGTGGAGAGCTAAGAGGTACGAGCAGTACTTC; cdr3_aa: CASSLAGRGWRAKRYEQYF; j_call: TRBJ2-7; d_call: .; clone_size: .; v_call: TRBV7-8
cdr3_nt: TGTGCCAGCAGCCGTAGCGGGGGGGCCGGGGAGCAGTACTTC; cdr3_aa: CASSRSGGAGEQYF; j_call: TRBJ2-7; d_call: TRBD2; clone_size: .; v_call: TRBV7-2
cdr3_nt: TGTGCCAGTTCGCGGGGGCTTAATCAGCCCCAGCATTTT; cdr3_aa: CASSRGLNQPQHF; j_call: TRBJ1-5; d_call: .; clone_size: .; v_call: TRBV19
cdr3_nt: TGCAGCGCCAGCACAGGCGCAGGGAACTATGGCTACACCTTC; cdr3_aa: CSASTGAGNYGYTF; j_call: TRBJ1-2; d_call: .; clone_size: once; v_call: TRBV29-1
cdr3_nt: TGTGCCAGCAGGCAAACTAGCGGGGCCAACACCGGGGAGCTGTTTTTT; cdr3_aa: CASRQTSGANTGELFF; j_call: TRBJ2-2; d_call: TRBD2; clone_size: .; v_call: TRBV27
cdr3_nt: TGCGCCAGCAGTTACAGGGAAAGCTCCTACGAGCAGTACTTC; cdr3_aa: CASSYRESSYEQYF; j_call: TRBJ2-7; d_call: .; clone_size: .; v_call: TRBV10-1
cdr3_nt: TGTGCCAGCAGCTTCCCAGGGGGCTACACCTTC; cdr3_aa: CASSFPGGYTF; j_call: TRBJ1-2; d_call: .; clone_size: .; v_call: TRBV7-8
cdr3_nt: TGTGCCAGCCGCCGGGACAGGGCCTCCTACGAGCAGTACTTC; cdr3_aa: CASRRDRASYEQYF; j_call: TRBJ2-7; d_call: TRBD1; clone_size: .; v_call: TRBV2
cdr3_nt: TGTGCCAGCAGGAGGTCTTATGAAAAACTGTTTTTT; cdr3_aa: CASRRSYEKLFF; j_call: TRBJ1-4; d_call: .; clone_size: .; v_call: TRBV2
cdr3_nt: TGCAGCGTCGACGGGACAGTTGGTGGCTACACCTTC; cdr3_aa: CSVDGTVGGYTF; j_call: TRBJ1-2; d_call: TRBD1; clone_size: .; v_call: TRBV29-1
cdr3_nt: TGCAGCGTTGGGGTTGGGGAGACCCAGTACTTC; cdr3_aa: CSVGVGETQYF; j_call: TRBJ2-5; d_call: .; clone_size: .; v_call: TRBV29-1
cdr3_nt: TGCGCCAGCAGGCCCCGGGTCCCAACGAACACTGAAGCTTTCTTT; cdr3_aa: CASRPRVPTNTEAFF; j_call: TRBJ1-1; d_call: .; clone_size: .; v_call: TRBV4-1
cdr3_nt: TGTGCCAGCAGCTCGGGGGGGCGTAGCACAGATACGCAGTATTTT; cdr3_aa: CASSSGGRSTDTQYF; j_call: TRBJ2-3; d_call: TRBD2; clone_size: .; v_call: TRBV5-4
cdr3_nt: TGCGCCAGCAGCCAAGGCCGAGGACAGCTGAACACTGAAGCTTTCTTT; cdr3_aa: CASSQGRGQLNTEAFF; j_call: TRBJ1-1; d_call: .; clone_size: .; v_call: TRBV4-1
cdr3_nt: TGTGCCAGCAGCCTTAACAGGTACGAGCAGTACTTC; cdr3_aa: CASSLNRYEQYF; j_call: TRBJ2-7; d_call: .; clone_size: .; v_call: TRBV28
cdr3_nt: TGTGCCAGTAGTGGGGACTACGAGCAGTACTTC; cdr3_aa: CASSGDYEQYF; j_call: TRBJ2-7; d_call: .; clone_size: once; v_call: TRBV19
cdr3_nt: TGTGCCAGCAGCCAAGCGGTATTGGGGGGCTACGAGCAGTACTTC; cdr3_aa: CASSQAVLGGYEQYF; j_call: TRBJ2-7; d_call: .; clone_size: .; v_call: TRBV14
cdr3_nt: TGTGCCAGTAGCAAATCGACCCGGACAGGGAGGTCGGGCGTCTATGGCTACACCTTC; cdr3_aa: CASSKSTRTGRSGVYGYTF; j_call: TRBJ1-2; d_call: TRBD1; clone_size: .; v_call: TRBV19
cdr3_nt: TGTGCCACCACGGGAACAGAACACCCTGAAGCTTTCTTT; cdr3_aa: CATTGTEHPEAFF; j_call: TRBJ1-1; d_call: .; clone_size: few; v_call: TRBV11-1
cdr3_nt: TGCGCCAGCAGCTTGGCCGGGGGGCTGAATGAAAAACTGTTTTTT; cdr3_aa: CASSLAGGLNEKLFF; j_call: TRBJ1-4; d_call: .; clone_size: .; v_call: TRBV5-1
cdr3_nt: TGCGCCAGCAGCTTGGCCGGGACAAGGCCGAGGAGAGGCTACACCTTC; cdr3_aa: CASSLAGTRPRRGYTF; j_call: TRBJ1-2; d_call: .; clone_size: .; v_call: TRBV5-1
cdr3_nt: TGTGCCAGCAGCAACCGGGACACGAAAAGCGAGCAGTACTTC; cdr3_aa: CASSNRDTKSEQYF; j_call: TRBJ2-7; d_call: .; clone_size: .; v_call: TRBV5-4
cdr3_nt: TGTGCCAGTAGCCTGGGATCCGGGGAGCTGTTTTTT; cdr3_aa: CASSLGSGELFF; j_call: TRBJ2-2; d_call: .; clone_size: .; v_call: TRBV19
cdr3_nt: TGCAGCGTGGACCTTAGGGATACGCAGTATTTT; cdr3_aa: CSVDLRDTQYF; j_call: TRBJ2-3; d_call: .; clone_size: .; v_call: TRBV29-1
cdr3_nt: TGTGCCAGCAGCTTGGCCGGCAGGGCTAACTATGGCTACACCTTC; cdr3_aa: CASSLAGRANYGYTF; j_call: TRBJ1-2; d_call: .; clone_size: .; v_call: TRBV5-4
cdr3_nt: TGCGCCAGCAGCCAAGAAAGGACCGGGACTAGCGGAAACAATGAGCAGTTCTTC; cdr3_aa: CASSQERTGTSGNNEQFF; j_call: TRBJ2-1; d_call: TRBD2; clone_size: .; v_call: TRBV4-1
cdr3_nt: TGTGCCAGCAGCGTAACTCTCAACACAGATACGCAGTATTTT; cdr3_aa: CASSVTLNTDTQYF; j_call: TRBJ2-3; d_call: .; clone_size: .; v_call: TRBV9
cdr3_nt: TGTGCCAGCAGTGCCTCTTACAGGAGCTCTGGAAACACCATATATTTT; cdr3_aa: CASSASYRSSGNTIYF; j_call: TRBJ1-3; d_call: .; clone_size: .; v_call: TRBV25-1
cdr3_nt: TGTGCCAGCAGCTTACAGTCGGTCACTAGCGGGGGGGCCGGCGAGCAGTACTTC; cdr3_aa: CASSLQSVTSGGAGEQYF; j_call: TRBJ2-7; d_call: TRBD2; clone_size: .; v_call: TRBV7-2
cdr3_nt: TGTGCCAGCAGCTTGGGGGGTGCCGAAAACACCATATATTTT; cdr3_aa: CASSLGGAENTIYF; j_call: TRBJ1-3; d_call: .; clone_size: .; v_call: TRBV5-6
cdr3_nt: TGTGCCAGCAGTACGGAGGGGGGCGAGGAGACCCAGTACTTC; cdr3_aa: CASSTEGGEETQYF; j_call: TRBJ2-5; d_call: .; clone_size: .; v_call: TRBV6-6
cdr3_nt: TGTGCCAGCAGCGCCGGGGGGCTGAGTTTCACCTTC; cdr3_aa: CASSAGGLSFTF; j_call: TRBJ1-2; d_call: .; clone_size: .; v_call: TRBV11-3
cdr3_nt: TGCGCCAGCAGCTTGGGGCAGCTCGACGGGGAGCTGTTTTTT; cdr3_aa: CASSLGQLDGELFF; j_call: TRBJ2-2; d_call: .; clone_size: .; v_call: TRBV5-1
cdr3_nt: TGTGCCAGTAGTACTACTAGATCCTACGAGCAGTACTTC; cdr3_aa: CASSTTRSYEQYF; j_call: TRBJ2-7; d_call: .; clone_size: once; v_call: TRBV19
cdr3_nt: TGTGCCAGCAGCTCGACGGACACCGGGGAGCTGTTTTTT; cdr3_aa: CASSSTDTGELFF; j_call: TRBJ2-2; d_call: .; clone_size: few; v_call: TRBV7-2
cdr3_nt: TGTGCCAGCAGTGCCCTTGGAGCGGTGGACACCGGGGAGCTGTTTTTT; cdr3_aa: CASSALGAVDTGELFF; j_call: TRBJ2-2; d_call: .; clone_size: .; v_call: TRBV25-1
cdr3_nt: TGTGCCAGCAGTAGGACAGGGCGAGCCGGGAACGGCGGGGAGCTGTTTTTT; cdr3_aa: CASSRTGRAGNGGELFF; j_call: TRBJ2-2; d_call: TRBD1; clone_size: .; v_call: TRBV6-4
cdr3_nt: TGTGCCAGCAGCGTAGGGGGGGATCTCGATTCACCCCTCCACTTT; cdr3_aa: CASSVGGDLDSPLHF; j_call: TRBJ1-6; d_call: .; clone_size: .; v_call: TRBV9
cdr3_nt: TGTGCCAGCAGAGCGCAGGGAGTGGGGACCGAAGCTTTCTTT; cdr3_aa: CASRAQGVGTEAFF; j_call: TRBJ1-1; d_call: .; clone_size: few; v_call: TRBV2
cdr3_nt: TGTGCCAGCAGTCCTCCTTGGAATACCTTC; cdr3_aa: CASSPPWNTF; j_call: TRBJ1-2; d_call: .; clone_size: .; v_call: TRBV28
cdr3_nt: TGTGCCAGCAGCTTCCGGACAGGGAACACCATATATTTT; cdr3_aa: CASSFRTGNTIYF; j_call: TRBJ1-3; d_call: TRBD1; clone_size: .; v_call: TRBV11-1
cdr3_nt: TGTGCCAGCAGCATCCAGGAGACCTATGGCTACACCTTC; cdr3_aa: CASSIQETYGYTF; j_call: TRBJ1-2; d_call: .; clone_size: .; v_call: TRBV7-9
cdr3_nt: TGTGCCAGCATCAAAACAGGGGGTCACTACGAGCAGTACTTC; cdr3_aa: CASIKTGGHYEQYF; j_call: TRBJ2-7; d_call: TRBD1; clone_size: .; v_call: TRBV28
cdr3_nt: TGTGCCAGCAACTTAGGTAGAGGGCCAAGCTCCTACGAGCAGTACTTC; cdr3_aa: CASNLGRGPSSYEQYF; j_call: TRBJ2-7; d_call: .; clone_size: .; v_call: TRBV7-2
cdr3_nt: TGTGCCAGCAGTGAATCTAGCGACTACGAGCAGTACTTC; cdr3_aa: CASSESSDYEQYF; j_call: TRBJ2-7; d_call: .; clone_size: .; v_call: TRBV6-1
cdr3_nt: TGTGCCAGCTCACCACCGAGCGGTTTATCTAGCACAGATACGCAGTATTTT; cdr3_aa: CASSPPSGLSSTDTQYF; j_call: TRBJ2-3; d_call: .; clone_size: once; v_call: TRBV18
cdr3_nt: TGTGCCAGCAGCCAAGATCTGGCACACGTCTCTGGAAACACCATATATTTT; cdr3_aa: CASSQDLAHVSGNTIYF; j_call: TRBJ1-3; d_call: .; clone_size: .; v_call: TRBV4-2
cdr3_nt: TGTGCCAGCAGCCCACGATCAGGGTCCGGGTGGTTCGGAGCTTTCTTT; cdr3_aa: CASSPRSGSGWFGAFF; j_call: TRBJ1-1; d_call: .; clone_size: medium-sized; v_call: TRBV7-9